Below, one T cell receptor beta chain is given with its context. Its target is unknown. The data originate from a study of T-cell memory formation after mild COVID-19. Broader study findings: Contracting clones, day 15 to 85, had balanced CD4/CD8, and later expanders favored CD4+. Some SARS-CoV-2-responding clones were already detected in memory before infection. Largely, contracting CD4+ clones fell within CM and EM, and contracting CD8+ clones within EMRA.

In TCRdb, the 5' RACE reads were re-called with MiXCR into one record per CDR3 protein. The sample yields roughly 450,000 distinct CDR3 sequences, approximately 18% seen once. Trimming cost V 4 bases and J 3 bases, with 17 bases left between them. Per germline, CDR1 SGHRS and CDR2 YFSETQ. The CDR3 runs 15 residues. The sequence was collected from an adult woman who had mild COVID-19 (a few samples of this study predate the infection). Cell type and time point are not known. The V and J genes are TRBV5-1 and TRBJ2-7, with D perhaps TRBD1 or TRBD2 (5 bases each). Source material: PBMCs or a T cell subset sorted from them (not recorded which). This chain's CDR3 is CASSGGQTDRYEQYF. As DNA, the CDR3 is TGCGCCAGCAGCGGGGGTCAGACGGACCGCTACGAGCAGTACTTC.